This T cell receptor (beta chain) came from a study of technical replicates of blood from a few donors. The germline V gene has CDR1 MDHEN and CDR2 SYDVKM. This CDR3 contains 18 residues. The trim removed 5 bases at V and 2 bases at J, leaving 11 bases unmatched. The method was immunoSEQ multiplex PCR; TCRdb's version includes in-frame clones alone and lacks a portion of them. The profile shows around 79,000 clones, more than 85% of them singletons. The material sequenced was T cells isolated from PBMCs. The chain has TRBV28 and TRBJ2-3; 12 bases align to TRBD2. This receptor was obtained from a human donor in good health. Some clones in this sample may be carry-over from other donors' samples. CDR3 residues: CASSGKITSGRYTDTQYF. The CDR3 DNA reads TGTGCCAGCAGTGGGAAGATAACTAGCGGGAGGTACACAGATACGCAGTATTTT.